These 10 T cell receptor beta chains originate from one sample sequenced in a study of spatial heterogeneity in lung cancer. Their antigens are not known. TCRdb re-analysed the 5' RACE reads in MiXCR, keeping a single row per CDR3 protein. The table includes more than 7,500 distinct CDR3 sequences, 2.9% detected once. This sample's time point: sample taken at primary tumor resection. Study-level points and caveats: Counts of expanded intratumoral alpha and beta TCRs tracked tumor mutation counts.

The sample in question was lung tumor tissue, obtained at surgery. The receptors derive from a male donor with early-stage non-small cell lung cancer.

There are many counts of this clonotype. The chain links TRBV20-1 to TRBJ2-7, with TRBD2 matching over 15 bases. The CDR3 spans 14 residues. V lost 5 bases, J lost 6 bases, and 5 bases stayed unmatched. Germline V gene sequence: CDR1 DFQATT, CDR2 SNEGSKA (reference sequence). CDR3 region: CSADPGLAGGEQYF. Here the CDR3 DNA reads TGCAGTGCTGATCCGGGACTAGCGGGGGGCGAGCAGTACTTC.

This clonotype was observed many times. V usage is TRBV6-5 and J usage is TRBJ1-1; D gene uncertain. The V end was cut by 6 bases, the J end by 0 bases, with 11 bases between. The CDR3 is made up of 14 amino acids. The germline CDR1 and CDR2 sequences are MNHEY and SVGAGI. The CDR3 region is CASSPTVMNTEAFF. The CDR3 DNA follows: TGTGCCAGCAGCCCGACGGTTATGAACACTGAAGCTTTCTTT.

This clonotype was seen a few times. CDR3 in DNA: TGTGCCAGCAGCTGGAACAGGGCCAGCTACGAGCAGTACTTC. Protein product: CASSWNRASYEQYF. The genes are TRBV7-9 and TRBJ2-7; tentative D call: TRBD1 (6 bases). Between the trimmed V and J ends, which lost 4 bases and 3 bases, there was a span of 13 bases. The V gene's germline CDR1 is SEHNR and CDR2 FQNEAQ (reference sequence). The CDR3 has 14 amino acids.

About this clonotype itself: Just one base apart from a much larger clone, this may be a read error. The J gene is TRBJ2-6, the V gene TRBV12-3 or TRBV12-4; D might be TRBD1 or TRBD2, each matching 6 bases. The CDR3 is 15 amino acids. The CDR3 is CASSLSGAGADVLTF. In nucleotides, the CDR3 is TGTGCCAGCAGTTTGTCGGGGGCCGGGGCCGACGTCCTGACTTTC.

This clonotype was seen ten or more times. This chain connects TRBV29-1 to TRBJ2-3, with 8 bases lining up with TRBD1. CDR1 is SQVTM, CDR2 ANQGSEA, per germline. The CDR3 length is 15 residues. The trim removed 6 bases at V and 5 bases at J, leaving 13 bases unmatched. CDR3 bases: TGCAGCGTCATTTGGACAGGGAAGGGGGGAGATACGCAGTATTTT. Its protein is CSVIWTGKGGDTQYF.

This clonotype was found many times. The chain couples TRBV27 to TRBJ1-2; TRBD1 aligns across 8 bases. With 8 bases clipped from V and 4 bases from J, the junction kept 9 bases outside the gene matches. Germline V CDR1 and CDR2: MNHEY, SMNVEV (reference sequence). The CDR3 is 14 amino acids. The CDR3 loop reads CASGLKGQGYGYTF. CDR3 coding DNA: TGTGCCAGCGGTCTTAAAGGACAGGGCTATGGCTACACCTTC.

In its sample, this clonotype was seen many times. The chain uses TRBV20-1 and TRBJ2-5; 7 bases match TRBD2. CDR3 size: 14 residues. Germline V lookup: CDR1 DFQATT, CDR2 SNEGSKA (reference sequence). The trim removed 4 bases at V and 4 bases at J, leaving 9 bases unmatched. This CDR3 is CSAKNSAGRETQYF. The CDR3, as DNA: TGCAGTGCTAAAAACTCAGCGGGGAGAGAGACCCAGTACTTC.

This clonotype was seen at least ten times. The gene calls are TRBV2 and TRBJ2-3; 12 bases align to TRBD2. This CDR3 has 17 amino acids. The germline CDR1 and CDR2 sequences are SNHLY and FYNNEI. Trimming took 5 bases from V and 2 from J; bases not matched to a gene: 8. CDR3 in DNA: TGTGCCAGCAGTAGGACTAGCGGGGCTACTTACACAGATACGCAGTATTTT. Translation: CASSRTSGATYTDTQYF. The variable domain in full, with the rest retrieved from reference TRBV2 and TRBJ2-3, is EPEVTQTPSHQVTQMGQEVILRCVPISNHLYFYWYRQILGQKVEFLVSFYNNEISEKSEIFDDQFSVERPDGSNFTLKIRSTKLEDSAMYFCASSRTSGATYTDTQYFGPGTRLTVL.

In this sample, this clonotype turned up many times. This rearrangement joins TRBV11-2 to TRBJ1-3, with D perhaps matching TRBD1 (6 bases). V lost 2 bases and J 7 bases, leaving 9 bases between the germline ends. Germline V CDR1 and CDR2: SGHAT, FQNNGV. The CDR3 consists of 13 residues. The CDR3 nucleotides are TGTGCCAGCAGCTTAACAGGGTACAACACCATATATTTT. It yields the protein CASSLTGYNTIYF.

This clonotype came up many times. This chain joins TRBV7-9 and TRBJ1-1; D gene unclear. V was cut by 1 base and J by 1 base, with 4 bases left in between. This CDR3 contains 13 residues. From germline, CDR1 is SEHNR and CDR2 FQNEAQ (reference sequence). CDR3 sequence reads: CASSLDTNTEAFF. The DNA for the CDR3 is TGTGCCAGCAGCTTAGACACGAACACTGAAGCTTTCTTT.